This paragraph reports one T cell receptor beta chain. Repertoires were generated with immunoSEQ multiplex PCR, while TCRdb's copy carries only in-frame clones and drops some. The top ten hold 0.13% of the sample, which has about 2 million clones, roughly 95% seen once. These data come from a study of shared clonotypes between healthy human individuals. The CDR3 consists of 15 residues. The germline CDR1 and CDR2 sequences are LGHNA and YSLEER. The V and J ends lost 0 bases and 3 bases, in that order; junction bases with no gene match: 3. Into CD45RA+ naive and CD45RA-negative memory subsets, the CD4+ cells were split.

The sequenced sample was naive CD4+ T cells sorted from blood. The subset here: CD45RA+ positively selected. The J gene is TRBJ2-7, the V gene TRBV4-3, with TRBD2 identical over 9 bases. The receptor comes from a man between 18 and 35 years old in good health. The CDR3 DNA reads as TGCGCCAGCAGCCAAGATAGCGGGAGTATCTACGAGCAGTACTTC. Protein: CASSQDSGSIYEQYF.